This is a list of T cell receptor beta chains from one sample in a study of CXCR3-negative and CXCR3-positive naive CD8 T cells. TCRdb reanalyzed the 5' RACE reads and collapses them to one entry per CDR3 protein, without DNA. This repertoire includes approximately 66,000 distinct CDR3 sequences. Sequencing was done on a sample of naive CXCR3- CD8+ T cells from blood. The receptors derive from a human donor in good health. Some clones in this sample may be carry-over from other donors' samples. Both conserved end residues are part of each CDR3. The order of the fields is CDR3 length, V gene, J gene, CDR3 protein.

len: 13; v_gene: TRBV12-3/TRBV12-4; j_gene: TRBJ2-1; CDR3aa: CASSLEVIHEQFF
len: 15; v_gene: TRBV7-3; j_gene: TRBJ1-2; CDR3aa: CASSSSDPANYGYTF
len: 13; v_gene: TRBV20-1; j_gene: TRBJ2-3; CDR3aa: CSAGGLALDTQYF
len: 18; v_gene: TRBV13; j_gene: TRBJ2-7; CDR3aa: CASSSRDRALGASYEQYF
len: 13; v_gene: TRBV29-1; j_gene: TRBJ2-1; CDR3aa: CSVDVGTGSEQFF
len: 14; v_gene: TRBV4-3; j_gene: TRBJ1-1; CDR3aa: CASSEGVGNTEAFF
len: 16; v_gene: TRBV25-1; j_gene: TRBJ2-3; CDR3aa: CASSERWGREADTQYF
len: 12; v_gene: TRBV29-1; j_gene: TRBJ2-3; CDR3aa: CSVEREADTQYF
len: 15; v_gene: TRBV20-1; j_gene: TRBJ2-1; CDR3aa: CSARRAGNSYNEQFF
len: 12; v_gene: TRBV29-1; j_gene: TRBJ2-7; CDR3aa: CSVSPSSYEQYF
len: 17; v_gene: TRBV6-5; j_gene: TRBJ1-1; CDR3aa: CASSYRDPFSPSSEAFF
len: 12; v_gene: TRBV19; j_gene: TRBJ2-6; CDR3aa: CASTSGANVLTF
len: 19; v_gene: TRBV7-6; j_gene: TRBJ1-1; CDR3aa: CASSLGSGGQGAGGTEAFF
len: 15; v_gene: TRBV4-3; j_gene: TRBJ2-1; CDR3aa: CASSQDTDTYNEQFF
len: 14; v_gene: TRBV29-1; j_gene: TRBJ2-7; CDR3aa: CSVGWTGGYYEQYF
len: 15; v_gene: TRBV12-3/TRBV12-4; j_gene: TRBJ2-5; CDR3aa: CASSFNTGVMETQYF
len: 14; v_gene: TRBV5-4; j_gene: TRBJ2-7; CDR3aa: CASSMTGVSYEQYF
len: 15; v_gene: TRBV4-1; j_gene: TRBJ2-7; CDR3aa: CASSQDDRGTYEQYF
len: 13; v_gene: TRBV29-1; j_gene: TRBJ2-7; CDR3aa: CSVAQGHSYEQYF
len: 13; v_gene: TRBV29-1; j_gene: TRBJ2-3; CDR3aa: CSVDYGSTDTQYF
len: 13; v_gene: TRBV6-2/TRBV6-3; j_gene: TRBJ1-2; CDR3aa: CASSLTVADGYTF
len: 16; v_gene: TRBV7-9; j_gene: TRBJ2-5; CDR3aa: CASSLALAGRLLDQYF
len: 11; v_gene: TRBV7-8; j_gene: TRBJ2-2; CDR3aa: CATEWTGELFF
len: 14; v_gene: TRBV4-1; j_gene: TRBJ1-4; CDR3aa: CASSQAGHLEKLFF
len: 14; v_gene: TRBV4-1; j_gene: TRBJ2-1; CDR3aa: CASSQRGQYNEQFF
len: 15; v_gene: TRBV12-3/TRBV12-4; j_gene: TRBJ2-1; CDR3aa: CASSLFAGGGNEQFF
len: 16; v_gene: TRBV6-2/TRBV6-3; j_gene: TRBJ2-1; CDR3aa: CASSYIGDKVYNEQFF
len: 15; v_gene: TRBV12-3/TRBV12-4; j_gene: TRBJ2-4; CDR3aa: CASTLEGEDKNIQYF
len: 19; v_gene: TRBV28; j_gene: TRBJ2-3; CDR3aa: CASSPLPGLAGGFTDTQYF
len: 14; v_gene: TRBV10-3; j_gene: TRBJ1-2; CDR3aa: CAILSDRDFYGYTF
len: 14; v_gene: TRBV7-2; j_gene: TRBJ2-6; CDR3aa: CASSLESGANVLTF
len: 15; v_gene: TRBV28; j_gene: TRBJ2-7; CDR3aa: CASSLGRGSFYEQYF
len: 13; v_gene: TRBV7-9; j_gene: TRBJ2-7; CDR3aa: CASSQQVGFEQYF
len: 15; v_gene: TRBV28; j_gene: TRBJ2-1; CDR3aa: CASSPDMSSYIEQFF
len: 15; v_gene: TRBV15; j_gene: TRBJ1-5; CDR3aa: CATTGTNNSNQPQHF
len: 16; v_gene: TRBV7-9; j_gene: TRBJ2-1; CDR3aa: CASSTLLAGGFNEQFF
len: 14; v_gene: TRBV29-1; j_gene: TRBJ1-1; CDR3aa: CSVRSMLWDTEAFF
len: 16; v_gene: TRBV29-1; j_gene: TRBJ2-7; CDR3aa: CSVGGRTSGLAYEQYF
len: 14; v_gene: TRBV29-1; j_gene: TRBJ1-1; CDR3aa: CSVEDLFGGTEAFF
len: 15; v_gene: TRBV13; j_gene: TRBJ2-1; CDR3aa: CASSLGPLGYNEQFF
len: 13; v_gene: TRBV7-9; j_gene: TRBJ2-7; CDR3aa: CASSLPNTKEQYF
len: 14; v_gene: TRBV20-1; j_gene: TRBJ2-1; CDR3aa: CSARGDILNNEQFF
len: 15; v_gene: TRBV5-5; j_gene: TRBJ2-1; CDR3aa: CASSLDDRVADEQFF
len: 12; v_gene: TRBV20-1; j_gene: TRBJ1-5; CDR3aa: CSATNLNQPQHF
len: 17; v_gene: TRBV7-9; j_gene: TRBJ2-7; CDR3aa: CASSFPPGTSGSYEQYF
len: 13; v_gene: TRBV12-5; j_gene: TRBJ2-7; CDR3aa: CASAGTGGSEQYF
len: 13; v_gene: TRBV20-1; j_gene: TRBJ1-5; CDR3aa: CSASSVSNQPQHF
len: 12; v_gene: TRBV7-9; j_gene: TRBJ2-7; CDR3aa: CASEGSAYEQYF
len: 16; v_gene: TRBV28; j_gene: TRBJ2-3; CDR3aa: CASSAPGLNTPDTQYF
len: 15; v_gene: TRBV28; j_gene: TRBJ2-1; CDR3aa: CASSPQTGTSHEQFF